This T cell receptor beta chain derives from a study of blood T cell repertoires in COVID-19. Assay used: immunoSEQ multiplex PCR; TCRdb lists only in-frame clones, some missing. The sample holds about 140,000 clones, around 87% seen once. The CDR3 has 13 residues. Trimming took 5 bases from V and 6 from J; bases not matched to a gene: 3. Germline CDR1 reads MRHNA; CDR2 reads SNTAGT. This clone has just one count. The J gene is TRBJ2-3, the V gene TRBV6-4, with 9 bases fitting TRBD2. Sequenced sample: peripheral blood. The receptor was isolated from a human donor in a cohort sampled during active COVID-19. The CDR3 region is CASSPSGVDTQYF. The CDR3 region has the DNA TGTGCCAGCAGTCCTAGCGGGGTGGATACGCAGTATTTT.